This TCR beta chain was sequenced during a study of blood T cell repertoires in COVID-19. Study-wide background: There were acute and convalescent COVID-19 samples, and they came from the United States, Italy and Spain. From T cells, B-cell-depleted T cells, or PBMCs came the material, which was cDNA or gDNA.

Germline V gives CDR1 SEHNR, CDR2 FQNEAQ (reference sequence). There are 16 residues in the CDR3. V shed 2 bases and J shed 11 bases, with 21 bases lying between them. Original analysis: The authors estimated nucleated cell counts from reference gene primer amplification. Data came from immunoSEQ multiplex PCR; TCRdb stores just in-frame clones and leaves some out. D and trimming were read from the DNA, whereas the V and J calls and clone size are those reported in that table. The sample holds about 70,000 clones, roughly 80% seen once. The sample taken for sequencing was peripheral blood. This TCR derives from a woman older than 75 with active or convalescent COVID-19. The V call is TRBV7-9, the J call TRBJ1-4; D is undetermined. The DNA for the CDR3 is TGTGCCAGCAGCTTACTCACCTCCCAGACTGCCGAGAAACTGTTTTTT. Protein product: CASSLLTSQTAEKLFF.